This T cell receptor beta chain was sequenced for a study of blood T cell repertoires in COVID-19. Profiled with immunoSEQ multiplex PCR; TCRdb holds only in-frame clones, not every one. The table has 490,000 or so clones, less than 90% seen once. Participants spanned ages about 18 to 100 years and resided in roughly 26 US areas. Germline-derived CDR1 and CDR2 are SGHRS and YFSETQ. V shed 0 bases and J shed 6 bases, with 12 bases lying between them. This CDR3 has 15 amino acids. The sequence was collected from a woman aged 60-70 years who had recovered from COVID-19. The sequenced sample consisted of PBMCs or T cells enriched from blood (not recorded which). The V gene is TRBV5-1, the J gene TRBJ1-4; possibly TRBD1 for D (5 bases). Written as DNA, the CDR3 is TGCGCCAGCAGCTTGGGGGTCAGGGACTATGAAAAACTGTTTTTT. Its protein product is CASSLGVRDYEKLFF.